This entry lists 3 T cell receptor beta chains sequenced from one sample in a study of blood T cell repertoires in COVID-19. Sequenced by immunoSEQ multiplex PCR; TCRdb stores in-frame clones only, minus some. The table lists roughly 150,000 clones, 65% to 90% of them singletons. Source material: peripheral blood. All receptors derive from a woman between 50 and 59 years old with acute or convalescent COVID-19.

This rearrangement joins TRBV12-5 to TRBJ1-1, with TRBD1 matching over 10 bases. Germline V CDR1 and CDR2: LGHNT, FRNRAP. The CDR3 spans 14 residues. J gave up 4 bases and V 5 bases, and 4 bases lay outside the gene matches. Written as DNA, the CDR3 is TGTGCTAGTGGTATGACAGGGGGCTTCACTGAAGCTTTCTTT. This codes for CASGMTGGFTEAFF.

This chain connects TRBV13 to TRBJ2-5; D is undetermined. Per germline, CDR1 PRHDT and CDR2 FYEKMQ (reference sequence). V lost 2 bases to trimming and J lost 2 bases, with 9 bases between them. The CDR3 has 14 amino acids. The CDR3 protein is CASSLRQNQETQYF. The CDR3 bases are TGTGCCAGCAGCTTAAGACAAAATCAAGAGACCCAGTACTTC.

The rearrangement joins TRBV5-4 to TRBJ1-2; maybe TRBD1 (6 bases). V was cut by 2 bases and J by 8 bases, with 13 bases left in between. The CDR3 is 13 amino acids. Germline V lookup: CDR1 SGHNT, CDR2 YYREEE (reference sequence). The CDR3 region has the DNA TGTGCCAGCAGCTTCGCAGGGGTTGGGGGCTACACCTTC. This sequence encodes CASSFAGVGGYTF.